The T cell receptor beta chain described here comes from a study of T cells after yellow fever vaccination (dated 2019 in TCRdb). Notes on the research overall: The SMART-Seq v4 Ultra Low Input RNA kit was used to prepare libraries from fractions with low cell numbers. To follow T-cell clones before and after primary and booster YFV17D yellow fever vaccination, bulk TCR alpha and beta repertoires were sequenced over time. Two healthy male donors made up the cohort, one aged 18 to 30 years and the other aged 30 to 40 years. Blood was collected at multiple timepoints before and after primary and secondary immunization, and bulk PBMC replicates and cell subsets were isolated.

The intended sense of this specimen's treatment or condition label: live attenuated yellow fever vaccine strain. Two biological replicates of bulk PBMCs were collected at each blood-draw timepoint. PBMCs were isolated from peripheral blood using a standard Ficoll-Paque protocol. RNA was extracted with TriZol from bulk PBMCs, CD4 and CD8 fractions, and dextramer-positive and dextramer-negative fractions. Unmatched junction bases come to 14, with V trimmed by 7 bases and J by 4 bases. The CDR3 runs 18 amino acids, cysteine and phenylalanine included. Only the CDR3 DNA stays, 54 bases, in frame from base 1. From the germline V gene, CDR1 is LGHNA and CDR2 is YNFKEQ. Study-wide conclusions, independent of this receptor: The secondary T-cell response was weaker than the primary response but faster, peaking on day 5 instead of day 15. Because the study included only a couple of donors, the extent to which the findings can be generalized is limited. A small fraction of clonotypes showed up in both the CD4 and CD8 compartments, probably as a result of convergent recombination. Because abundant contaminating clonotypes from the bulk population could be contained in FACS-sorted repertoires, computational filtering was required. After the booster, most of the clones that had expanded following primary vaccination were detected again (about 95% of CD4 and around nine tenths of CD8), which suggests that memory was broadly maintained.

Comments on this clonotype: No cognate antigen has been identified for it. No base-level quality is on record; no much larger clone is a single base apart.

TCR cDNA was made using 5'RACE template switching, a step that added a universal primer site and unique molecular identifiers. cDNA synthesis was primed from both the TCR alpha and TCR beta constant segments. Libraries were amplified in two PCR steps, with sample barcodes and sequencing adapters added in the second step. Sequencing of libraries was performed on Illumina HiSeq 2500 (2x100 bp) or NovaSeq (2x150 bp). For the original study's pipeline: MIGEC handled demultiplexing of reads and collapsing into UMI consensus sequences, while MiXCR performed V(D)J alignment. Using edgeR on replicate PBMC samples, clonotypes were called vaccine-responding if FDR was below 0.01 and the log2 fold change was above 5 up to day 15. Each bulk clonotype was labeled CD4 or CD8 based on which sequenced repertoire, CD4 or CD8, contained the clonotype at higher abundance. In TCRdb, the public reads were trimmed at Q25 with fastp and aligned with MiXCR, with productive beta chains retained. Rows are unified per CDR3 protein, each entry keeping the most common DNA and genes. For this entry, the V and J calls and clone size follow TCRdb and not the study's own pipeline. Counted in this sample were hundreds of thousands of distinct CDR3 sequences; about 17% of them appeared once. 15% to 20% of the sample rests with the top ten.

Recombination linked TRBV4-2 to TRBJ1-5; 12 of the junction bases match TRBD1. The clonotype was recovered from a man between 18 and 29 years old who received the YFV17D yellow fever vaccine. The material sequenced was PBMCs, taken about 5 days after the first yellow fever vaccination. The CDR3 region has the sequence CASTPAPGQGALNQPQHF. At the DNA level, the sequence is TGTGCCAGCACCCCGGCCCCGGGACAGGGGGCCCTAAATCAGCCCCAGCATTTT.